This TCR beta chain was sequenced during a study of T cell responses to AZD1222 COVID-19 vaccine. Study results and limitations: At baseline, just five to seven AZD1222 recipients tested seropositive. Repertoire collection took place solely once the T cell response had peaked.

Sequencing was performed with immunoSEQ multiplex PCR; in TCRdb, only in-frame clones are kept and a portion is missing. The sample has about 140,000 clones, approximately 91% seen once. As to this clone: The antigen remains undetermined.

CDR3 length equals 17 residues. V was clipped by 1 base and J by 6 bases, with 16 bases between them. This sequence originates from an adult who received the AZD1222 COVID-19 vaccine. The chain carries TRBV6-7 and TRBJ1-6; a weak D match, TRBD1 (5 bases). TRBV6-7 is an open reading frame whose function is uncertain. Specimen: peripheral blood, collected 28 days after the second AZD1222 dose. CDR3 in amino acids: CASSYCPGRPPNSPLHF. The CDR3, as DNA: TGTGCCAGCAGTTACTGTCCGGGACGCCCTCCTAATTCACCCCTCCACTTT.